A single sample is the source of the 30 T cell receptor beta chains below, sequenced in a study of blood T cell repertoires in COVID-19. Libraries were prepared by immunoSEQ multiplex PCR; TCRdb keeps only in-frame clonotypes and omits some of them. The repertoire holds 150,000 to 200,000 clones, with approximately 91% as singletons. The sequencing sample was made of peripheral blood. All receptors derive from a man between 18 and 29 years old with acute or convalescent COVID-19.

The chain is built from TRBV9 and TRBJ2-1, with 8 bases that match TRBD2. Per germline, CDR1 SGDLS and CDR2 YYNGEE. The CDR3 contains 16 residues. With 0 bases clipped from V and 3 bases from J, the junction kept 5 bases outside the gene matches. The CDR3 nucleotides read TGTGCCAGCAGCGTAGGAGGGACTAGTAGCTACAATGAGCAGTTCTTC. Its protein is CASSVGGTSSYNEQFF.

This chain joins TRBV5-1 and TRBJ2-3; possibly TRBD2 for D (6 bases). The germline V gene encodes CDR1 SGHRS and CDR2 YFSETQ. V was shortened by 1 base and J by 6 bases, with 15 bases between the two germline ends. The CDR3 has 15 amino acids. CDR3 DNA: TGCGCCAGCAGCTTGATGGGCGGGGCGGGGGATACGCAGTATTTT. Protein sequence: CASSLMGGAGDTQYF.

The chain combines TRBV5-1 with TRBJ2-7, with 8 bases that match TRBD1. This CDR3 has 13 amino acids. J lost 7 bases, V lost 5 bases, and 8 bases had no gene match. Germline loops: CDR1 SGHRS, CDR2 YFSETQ. The CDR3 coding sequence is TGCGCCAGCAGTGGGGCGACAGGGGAAGAGCAGTACTTC. As protein: CASSGATGEEQYF.

V and J are TRBV19 and TRBJ1-2, with D tentatively TRBD1 (6 bases). The CDR3 covers 15 residues. V lost 6 bases and J lost 4, with 18 bases in between. CDR1 and CDR2 (germline): LNHDA, SQIVND (reference sequence). The CDR3 loop is CASRAIGQPLYGYTF. CDR3 coding DNA: TGTGCCAGTAGGGCTATTGGACAGCCTCTCTATGGCTACACCTTC.

This chain uses TRBV14 with TRBJ2-2; weak D call: TRBD1 (5 bases). The CDR3 is made up of 14 amino acids. The V end lost 5 bases, the J end lost 5 bases, and 12 bases lay between the germline ends. CDR1 is SGHDN, CDR2 FVKESK, per germline. In DNA form, the CDR3 reads TGTGCCAGCAGCACCGACAGAGTTACCGGGGAGCTGTTTTTT. The encoded protein is CASSTDRVTGELFF.

This chain connects TRBV7-9 to TRBJ1-4; D is ambiguous. Looked up from germline, CDR1 is SEHNR and CDR2 is FQNEAQ (reference sequence). The CDR3 spans 13 residues. V was trimmed by 0 bases and J by 7 bases, leaving 6 bases between them. CDR3 sequence: CASSLAGSEKLFF. The CDR3 DNA reads as TGTGCCAGCAGCTTAGCCGGGTCTGAAAAACTGTTTTTT.

This rearrangement joins TRBV7-6 to TRBJ2-3; the match to TRBD2 covers 14 bases. Germline loops: CDR1 SGHVS, CDR2 FNYEAQ. The length of the CDR3 is 18 residues. V shed 4 bases and J 3 bases; nucleotides not matched to a gene: 9. The CDR3 DNA reads as TGTGCCAGCAGCTCCCGACTAGCGGGGGGGATAAGGACAGATACGCAGTATTTT. Translating it yields CASSSRLAGGIRTDTQYF.

CDR3 residues: CASDPTGGYTEAFF. The CDR3 DNA follows: TGTGCCAGCGACCCGACGGGAGGCTACACTGAAGCTTTCTTT. The chain employs TRBV7-9 and TRBJ1-1; D is undetermined. Trimming shortened V by 8 bases and J by 3 bases, and 16 bases separated the two germline ends. CDR1 is SEHNR and CDR2 is FQNEAQ in the germline V gene (reference sequence). The CDR3 is 14 residues long.

This chain connects TRBV19 to TRBJ1-1; D may be TRBD1 (5 bases). Trimming left V 3 bases short and J 1 base short, with 9 bases between. This CDR3 is 14 amino acids long. Per germline, CDR1 LNHDA and CDR2 SQIVND (reference sequence). The CDR3 DNA reads as TGTGCCAGTAGTATGGAACAGGCGAACACTGAAGCTTTCTTT. Translating gives CASSMEQANTEAFF. Complete variable domain (other parts from reference TRBV19 and TRBJ1-1): DGGITQSPKYLFRKEGQNVTLSCEQNLNHDAMYWYRQDPGQGLRLIYYSQIVNDFQKGDIAEGYSVSREKKESFPLTVTSAQKNPTAFYLCASSMEQANTEAFFGQGTRLTVV.

V is TRBV28 and J is TRBJ1-3; D gene uncertain. The CDR3 length is 16 residues. Germline CDR1 reads MDHEN; CDR2 reads SYDVKM. With 7 bases removed from V and 0 bases from J, the gap between germline ends came to 16 bases. CDR3: CASIDSSWRSGNTIYF. The CDR3 region has the DNA TGTGCCAGCATCGACTCGAGTTGGCGCTCTGGAAACACCATATATTTT.

V is TRBV15 and J is TRBJ2-7; 8 nucleotides line up with TRBD1. CDR3 length: 15 amino acids. CDR1 and CDR2 from the germline V gene are LNHNV and YYDKDF (reference sequence). V was clipped by 2 bases and J by 4 bases; unmatched bases: 7. The CDR3 coding sequence is TGTGCCACCAGCAGACTACCAGGGGGCGGGTACGAGCAGTACTTC. Protein: CATSRLPGGGYEQYF.

This clone is a singleton in its sample. The J gene is TRBJ2-1, the V gene TRBV7-8, with 7 nucleotides matching TRBD2. V lost 1 base to trimming and J lost 2 bases; unmatched junction nucleotides: 2. Germline V CDR1 and CDR2: SGHVS, FQNEAQ. The CDR3 length is 15 residues. CDR3 nucleotides: TGTGCCAGCAGCTTAGGGCTAGCGGCCTACAATGAGCAGTTCTTC. It translates to CASSLGLAAYNEQFF.

With respect to this clone: The same CDR3 arises from other DNA sequences in this sample as well. The chain uses TRBV7-9 and TRBJ2-7; perhaps TRBD2 as D (6 bases). The V gene lost 3 bases and the J gene lost 2 bases, with 11 bases spanning the gap. Germline V gives CDR1 SEHNR, CDR2 FQNEAQ (reference sequence). The CDR3 has 14 residues. CDR3 coding DNA: TGTGCCAGCAGCTTGTTCGGGGGACCCTACGAGCAGTACTTC. It is translated as CASSLFGGPYEQYF.

V gene TRBV11-2 combines with J gene TRBJ2-5; tentative D call: TRBD2 (6 bases). The CDR3 loop spans 15 amino acids. The germline V gene encodes CDR1 SGHAT and CDR2 FQNNGV. The germline V and J ends were trimmed by 1 base and 5 bases, with 14 bases remaining between them. DNA of the CDR3: TGTGCCAGCAGCTTAGGGGCGGGGTCGGGGGAGACCCAGTACTTC. Residues: CASSLGAGSGETQYF.

The gene calls are TRBV27 and TRBJ2-1; 7 bases agree with TRBD2. Germline V CDR1 and CDR2: MNHEY, SMNVEV (reference sequence). After removal of 5 bases from V and 0 bases from J, the junction contained 4 bases not matched to a gene. The CDR3 runs 15 residues. The DNA for the CDR3 is TGTGCCAGCAGTATAGCGGGTACCTCCTACAATGAGCAGTTCTTC. Translation: CASSIAGTSYNEQFF.

V is TRBV30 and J is TRBJ2-1; the match to TRBD2 covers 9 bases. V trimming: 3 bases; J trimming: 6 bases; junction bases outside the gene matches: 6. The CDR3 extends over 14 amino acids. The V gene's germline CDR1 is GTSNPN and CDR2 SVGIG (reference sequence). For the CDR3, the DNA is TGTGCCTGGAGAATCGCGGGAGGGCGCAATGAGCAGTTCTTC. Translation: CAWRIAGGRNEQFF.

This chain joins TRBV19 and TRBJ1-6; D gene ambiguous. Looked up from germline, CDR1 is LNHDA and CDR2 is SQIVND (reference sequence). The length of the CDR3 is 17 residues. V was cut by 5 bases and J by 6 bases, with 20 bases left in between. CDR3 residues: CASSPPTGSSRNSPLHF. The DNA for the CDR3 is TGTGCCAGTAGTCCGCCGACGGGGTCGTCTCGTAATTCACCCCTCCACTTT.

The sample holds one count of this clone. The gene calls are TRBV19 and TRBJ1-2; D is uncertain. V lost 1 base to trimming and J lost 0 bases, with 18 bases between them. Per the germline V gene, CDR1 is LNHDA and CDR2 is SQIVND (reference sequence). The CDR3 loop spans 18 amino acids. The DNA for the CDR3 is TGTGCCAGTAGTATAGGCTTCCAGGCGAGCCCCGCTAACTATGGCTACACCTTC. Its translation: CASSIGFQASPANYGYTF.

This clone came up once. This sequence joins TRBV6-5 and TRBJ2-7; D ambiguous. Looked up from germline, CDR1 is MNHEY and CDR2 is SVGAGI. This CDR3 has 11 residues. V lost 6 bases and J lost 4, with 7 bases in between. CDR3 sequence reads: CASRAAYEQYF. The CDR3, as DNA: TGTGCCAGCAGGGCCGCTTACGAGCAGTACTTC.

The chain uses TRBV3-1 (or the pseudogene TRBV3-2) and TRBJ1-1; 7 bases map to TRBD1. The V gene end was trimmed by 8 bases and the J gene end by 4 bases; junction bases not matched to a gene: 7. The germline CDR1 and CDR2 sequences are LGHDT and YNNKEL (reference sequence). CDR3 length equals 13 residues. In DNA, the CDR3 is TGTGCCAGCCGCAGGGCAGGGGGCACTGAAGCTTTCTTT. Protein: CASRRAGGTEAFF.

The J gene is TRBJ2-3, the V gene TRBV5-1, with TRBD2 matching over 7 bases. With V trimmed by 7 bases and J by 5 bases, 13 bases remained unmatched. The CDR3 totals 15 residues. The germline V gene has CDR1 SGHRS and CDR2 YFSETQ. CDR3 in amino acids: CASAAVRGREDTQYF. In DNA form, the CDR3 reads TGCGCCAGCGCAGCGGTGCGGGGGAGGGAAGATACGCAGTATTTT.

V and J are TRBV5-6 and TRBJ2-3; 9 nucleotides line up with TRBD1. Germline V lookup: CDR1 SGHDT, CDR2 YYEEEE. CDR3 length equals 16 residues. Unmatched junction bases numbered 10, after V lost 8 bases and J lost 0 bases. The CDR3 region is CASISGTGYSTDTQYF. The CDR3 DNA follows: TGTGCCAGTATCTCCGGGACAGGGTACAGCACAGATACGCAGTATTTT.

V gene TRBV5-5 combines with J gene TRBJ1-1; possibly TRBD1 for D (6 bases). Germline V CDR1 and CDR2: SGHKS, YYEKEE (reference sequence). CDR3 length equals 13 residues. The V gene lost 4 bases and the J gene lost 8 bases, with 15 bases spanning the gap. The CDR3: CASSQLAGTEAFF. The CDR3 nucleotides are TGTGCCAGCAGCCAATTGGCCGGGACAGAAGCTTTCTTT.

The V and J genes are TRBV5-4 and TRBJ2-1, with TRBD2 matching 8 bases. J gave up 4 bases and V 5 bases, and 8 bases lay outside the gene matches. The CDR3 runs 15 residues. CDR1 SGHNT and CDR2 YYREEE come from the germline V gene (reference sequence). For the CDR3, the DNA is TGTGCCAGCAGGACTTCTAGCGGGCTTTACAATGAGCAGTTCTTC. Its translation is CASRTSSGLYNEQFF.

V is TRBV7-2 and J is TRBJ1-4; 11 nucleotides line up with TRBD1. Unmatched junction bases numbered 8, after V lost 3 bases and J lost 2 bases. Germline CDR1 is SGHTA and CDR2 is FQGNSA. This CDR3 is built from 18 residues. The CDR3 sequence: CASSLESGQGGTNEKLFF. The CDR3 region has the DNA TGTGCCAGCAGCTTGGAGTCGGGACAGGGGGGGACTAATGAAAAACTGTTTTTT.

The chain has TRBV11-3 and TRBJ1-1, with D uncertain. Germline values: CDR1 SGHNT, CDR2 YENEEA. V was pared by 4 bases and J by 1 base, with 7 bases between. This CDR3 is 13 amino acids long. The CDR3 here is CASSYNRNTEAFF. The DNA of the CDR3 is TGTGCCAGCAGCTACAACCGGAACACTGAAGCTTTCTTT.

This sequence joins TRBV7-9 and TRBJ2-7; 7 positions match TRBD1. The trim removed 7 bases at V and 0 bases at J, leaving 6 bases unmatched. The CDR3 has 14 residues. Germline V CDR1 and CDR2: SEHNR, FQNEAQ (reference sequence). CDR3 region: CASTADRSSYEQYF. CDR3 in DNA: TGTGCCAGCACCGCGGACAGGAGCTCCTACGAGCAGTACTTC.

The chain carries TRBV5-6 and TRBJ1-2, with D unresolved. The germline V gene encodes CDR1 SGHDT and CDR2 YYEEEE. Trimming removed 7 bases at V and 4 bases at J, with 11 bases between. This CDR3 region has 12 residues. Here the CDR3 DNA reads TGTGCCAGCGAAGGACTGACCTATGGCTACACCTTC. Translated: CASEGLTYGYTF. Full variable domain (outside the CDR3, taken from reference TRBV5-6 and TRBJ1-2): DAGVTQSPTHLIKTRGQQVTLRCSPKSGHDTVSWYQQALGQGPQFIFQYYEEEERQRGNFPDRFSGHQFPNYSSELNVNALLLGDSALYLCASEGLTYGYTFGSGTRLTVV.

V gene TRBV5-5 combines with J gene TRBJ1-1; D gene uncertain. This CDR3 spans 15 amino acids. V was pared by 2 bases and J by 0 bases, with 11 bases between. The germline V gene encodes CDR1 SGHKS and CDR2 YYEKEE (reference sequence). The CDR3 here is CASSFRVLMNTEAFF. DNA of the CDR3: TGTGCCAGCAGCTTCCGGGTCCTTATGAACACTGAAGCTTTCTTT.

CDR3 protein: CATSGVGAGEAKNIQYF. CDR3 in DNA: TGTGCCACCAGTGGGGTAGGAGCGGGAGAAGCCAAAAACATTCAGTACTTC. The chain joins TRBV24-1 to TRBJ2-4; TRBD2 aligns across 8 bases. The V and J ends lost 5 bases and 0 bases, in that order; junction bases with no gene match: 8. CDR1 and CDR2 (germline): KGHDR, SFDVKD. The length of the CDR3 is 17 residues.